Only one count was recorded for the clone carrying this T cell receptor beta chain. Random hexamers were used to reverse transcribe the RNA input (about 0.5 to 1 ug). One entry per CDR3 protein results from TCRdb running MiXCR on the immunoSEQ multiplex PCR reads. The sample contains fewer than 200,000 distinct CDR3 sequences, over 85% of which appear only once. This sample is drawn from a study of CD8 T cells in Susac syndrome. V lost 6 bases to trimming and J lost 4 bases, with 17 bases between them. CDR1 and CDR2 (germline): SGHTA, FQGNSA. The CDR3 covers 15 residues. The TCR originated in a human donor in good health. This chain joins TRBV7-2 and TRBJ2-3; D may match TRBD1 or TRBD2 (5 bases each). The sample was CD4+ T cells from PBMCs. CDR3 DNA sequence: TGTGCCAGCAGGTCCGCTCGGGGCAGGGCAGATACGCAGTATTTT. Translation gives CASRSARGRADTQYF. The full variable domain, rest sourced from reference TRBV7-2 and TRBJ2-3, is GAGVSQSPSNKVTEKGKDVELRCDPISGHTALYWYRQSLGQGLEFLIYFQGNSAPDKSGLPSDRFSAERTGGSVSTLTIQRTQQEDSAVYLCASRSARGRADTQYFGPGTRLTVL.